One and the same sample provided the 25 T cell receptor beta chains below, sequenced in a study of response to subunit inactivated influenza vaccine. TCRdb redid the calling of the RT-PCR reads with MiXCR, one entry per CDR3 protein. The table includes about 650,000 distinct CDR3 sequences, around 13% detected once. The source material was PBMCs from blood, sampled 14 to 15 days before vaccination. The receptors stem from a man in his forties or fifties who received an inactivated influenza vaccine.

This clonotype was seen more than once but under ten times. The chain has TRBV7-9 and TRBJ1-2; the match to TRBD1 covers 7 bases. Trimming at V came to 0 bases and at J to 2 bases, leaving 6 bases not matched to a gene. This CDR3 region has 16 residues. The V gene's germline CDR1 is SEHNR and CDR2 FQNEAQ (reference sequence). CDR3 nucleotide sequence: TGTGCCAGCAGCTTAGCTGGGCAGGGGGTGAACTATGGCTACACCTTC. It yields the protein CASSLAGQGVNYGYTF.

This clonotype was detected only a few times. CDR3 amino acids: CASSYSNTGQGYEQYF. As DNA, the CDR3 is TGTGCCAGCAGTTACTCGAATACGGGACAGGGCTACGAGCAGTACTTC. The V and J genes are TRBV6-5 and TRBJ2-7; 9 nucleotides line up with TRBD1. Germline lookup yields CDR1 MNHEY and CDR2 SVGAGI. The CDR3 length is 16 residues. Trimming cost V 0 bases and J 3 bases; bases outside gene matches: 6.

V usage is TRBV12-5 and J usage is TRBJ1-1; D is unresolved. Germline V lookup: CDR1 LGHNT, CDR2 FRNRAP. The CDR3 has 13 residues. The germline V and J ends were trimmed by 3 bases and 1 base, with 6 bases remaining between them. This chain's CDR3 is CASGLWGNTEAFF. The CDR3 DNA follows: TGTGCTAGTGGTTTATGGGGGAACACTGAAGCTTTCTTT.

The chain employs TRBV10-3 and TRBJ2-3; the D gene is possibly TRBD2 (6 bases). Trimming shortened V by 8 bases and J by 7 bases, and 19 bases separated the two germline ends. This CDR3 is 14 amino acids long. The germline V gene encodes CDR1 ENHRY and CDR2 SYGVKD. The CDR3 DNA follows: TGTGCCATCTCCGGCGGGACCGCGGCAAATACGCAGTATTTT. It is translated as CAISGGTAANTQYF.

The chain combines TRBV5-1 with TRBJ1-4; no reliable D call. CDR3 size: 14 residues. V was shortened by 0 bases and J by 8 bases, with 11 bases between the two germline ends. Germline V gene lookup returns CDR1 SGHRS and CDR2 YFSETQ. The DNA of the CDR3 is TGCGCCAGCAGCTTGGGAGGAGTGAGCGAAAAACTGTTTTTT. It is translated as CASSLGGVSEKLFF.

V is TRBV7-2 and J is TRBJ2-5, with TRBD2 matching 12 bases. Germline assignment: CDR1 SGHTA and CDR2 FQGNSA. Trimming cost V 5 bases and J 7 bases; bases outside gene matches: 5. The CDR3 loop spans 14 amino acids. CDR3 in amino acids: CASSPTSGGSTQYF. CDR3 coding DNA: TGTGCCAGCAGCCCGACTAGCGGGGGATCGACCCAGTACTTC.

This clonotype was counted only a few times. CDR3 nucleotide sequence: TGTGCCAGCAGTCTAAGAAGGGGCTACGAGCAGTACTTC. It encodes CASSLRRGYEQYF. The rearrangement joins TRBV12-3 or TRBV12-4 to TRBJ2-7; tentatively, D is TRBD1 (5 bases). Trimming shortened V by 5 bases and J by 3 bases, and 11 bases separated the two germline ends. This CDR3 has 13 amino acids.

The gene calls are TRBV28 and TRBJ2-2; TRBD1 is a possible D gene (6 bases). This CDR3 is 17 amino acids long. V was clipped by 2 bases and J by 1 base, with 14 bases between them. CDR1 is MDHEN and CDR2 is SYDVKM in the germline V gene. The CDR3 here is CASSLMFGRGNTGELFF. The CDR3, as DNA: TGTGCCAGCAGTTTAATGTTCGGCAGGGGGAACACCGGGGAGCTGTTTTTT. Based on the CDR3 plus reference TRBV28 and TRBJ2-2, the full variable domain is DVKVTQSSRYLVKRTGEKVFLECVQDMDHENMFWYRQDPGLGLRLIYFSYDVKMKEKGDIPEGYSVSREKKERFSLILESASTNQTSMYLCASSLMFGRGNTGELFFGEGSRLTVL.

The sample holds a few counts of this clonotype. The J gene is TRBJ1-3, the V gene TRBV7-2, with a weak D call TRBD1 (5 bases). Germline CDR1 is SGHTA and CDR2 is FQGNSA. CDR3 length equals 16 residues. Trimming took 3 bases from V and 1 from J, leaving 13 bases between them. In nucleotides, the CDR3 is TGTGCCAGCAGCTTGCCCACAGGCCGTTCTGGAAACACCATATATTTT. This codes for CASSLPTGRSGNTIYF.

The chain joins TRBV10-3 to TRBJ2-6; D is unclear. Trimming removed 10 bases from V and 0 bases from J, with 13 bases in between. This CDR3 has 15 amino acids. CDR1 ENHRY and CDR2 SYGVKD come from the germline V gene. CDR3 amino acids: CATSWTSSGANVLTF. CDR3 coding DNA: TGTGCCACGTCCTGGACGTCCTCTGGGGCCAACGTCCTGACTTTC.

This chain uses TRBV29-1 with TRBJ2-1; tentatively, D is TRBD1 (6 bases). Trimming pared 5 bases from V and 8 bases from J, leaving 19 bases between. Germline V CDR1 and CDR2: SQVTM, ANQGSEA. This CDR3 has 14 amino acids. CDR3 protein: CSVLAASGVDEQFF. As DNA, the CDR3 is TGCAGCGTTCTGGCGGCGTCAGGGGTGGATGAGCAGTTCTTC.

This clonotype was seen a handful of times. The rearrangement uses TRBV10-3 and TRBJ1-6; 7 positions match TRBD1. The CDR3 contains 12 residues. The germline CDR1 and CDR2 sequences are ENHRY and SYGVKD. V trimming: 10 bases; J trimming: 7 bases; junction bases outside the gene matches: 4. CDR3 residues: CATRGDNSPLHF. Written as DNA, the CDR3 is TGTGCCACCAGGGGGGACAATTCACCCCTCCACTTT.

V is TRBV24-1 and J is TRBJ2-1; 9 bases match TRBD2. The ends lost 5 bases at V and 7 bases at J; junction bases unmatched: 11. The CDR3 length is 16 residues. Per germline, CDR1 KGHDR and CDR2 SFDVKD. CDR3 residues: CATSVSSGRRWNEQFF. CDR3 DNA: TGTGCCACCAGTGTTTCGAGCGGGAGGAGGTGGAATGAGCAGTTCTTC.

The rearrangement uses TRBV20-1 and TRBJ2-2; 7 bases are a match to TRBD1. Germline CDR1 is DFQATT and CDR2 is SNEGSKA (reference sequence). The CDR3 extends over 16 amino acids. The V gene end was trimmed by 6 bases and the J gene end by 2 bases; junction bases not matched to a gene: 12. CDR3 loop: CSAQGGGTANTGELFF. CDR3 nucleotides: TGCAGTGCCCAGGGCGGTGGGACAGCTAACACCGGGGAGCTGTTTTTT.

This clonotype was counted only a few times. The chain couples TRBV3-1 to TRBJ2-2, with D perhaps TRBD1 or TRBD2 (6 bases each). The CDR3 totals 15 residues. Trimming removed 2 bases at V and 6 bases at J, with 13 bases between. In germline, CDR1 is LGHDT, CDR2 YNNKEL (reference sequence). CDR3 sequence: CASSQRGRGSGELFF. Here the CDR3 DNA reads TGTGCCAGCAGCCAACGGGGGCGCGGGTCCGGGGAGCTGTTTTTT.

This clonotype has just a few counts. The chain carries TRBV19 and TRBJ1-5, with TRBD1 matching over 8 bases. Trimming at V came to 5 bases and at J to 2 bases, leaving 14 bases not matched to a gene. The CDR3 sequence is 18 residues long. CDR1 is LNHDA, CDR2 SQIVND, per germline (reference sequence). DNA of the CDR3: TGTGCCAGTAGTCCCTGGGGCAGGGGGCACGGAGGCAATCAGCCCCAGCATTTT. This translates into CASSPWGRGHGGNQPQHF.

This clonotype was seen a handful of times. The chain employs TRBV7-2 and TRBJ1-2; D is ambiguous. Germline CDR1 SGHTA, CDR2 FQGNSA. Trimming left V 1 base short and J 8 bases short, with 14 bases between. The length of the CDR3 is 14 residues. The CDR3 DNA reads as TGTGCCAGCAGCTTAGTCCCGGGCCCCGGGGGCTACACCTTC. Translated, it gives CASSLVPGPGGYTF.

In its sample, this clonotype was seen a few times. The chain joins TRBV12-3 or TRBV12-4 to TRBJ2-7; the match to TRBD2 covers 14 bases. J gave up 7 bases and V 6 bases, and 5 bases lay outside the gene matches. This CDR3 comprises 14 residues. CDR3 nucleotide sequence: TGTGCCAGCAGGGGACTAGCGGGAGTCGGAGAGCAGTACTTC. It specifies CASRGLAGVGEQYF.

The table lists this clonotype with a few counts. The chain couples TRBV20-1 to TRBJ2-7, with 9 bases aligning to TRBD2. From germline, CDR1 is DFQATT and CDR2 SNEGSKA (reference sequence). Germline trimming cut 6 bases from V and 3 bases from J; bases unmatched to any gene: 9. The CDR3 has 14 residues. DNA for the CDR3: TGCAGTGCGGGGGCTAGCGGGGAGGGCTACGAGCAGTACTTC. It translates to CSAGASGEGYEQYF.

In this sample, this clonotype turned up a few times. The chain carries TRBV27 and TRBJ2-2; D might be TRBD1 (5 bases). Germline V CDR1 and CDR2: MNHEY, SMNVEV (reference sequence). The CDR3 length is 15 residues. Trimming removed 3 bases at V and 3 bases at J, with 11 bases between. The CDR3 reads CASSFAQGDTGELFF. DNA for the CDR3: TGTGCCAGCAGTTTCGCGCAGGGTGACACCGGGGAGCTGTTTTTT.

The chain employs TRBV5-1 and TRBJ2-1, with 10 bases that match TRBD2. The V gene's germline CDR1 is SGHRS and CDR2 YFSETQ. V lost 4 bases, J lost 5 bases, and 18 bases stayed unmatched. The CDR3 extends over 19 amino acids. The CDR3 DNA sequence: TGCGCCAGCAGCCCGGTCCAGCGGGGGGGCCATTATTTCAACAATGAGCAGTTCTTC. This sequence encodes CASSPVQRGGHYFNNEQFF.

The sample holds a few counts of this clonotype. The CDR3 sequence is CASSRGGGNSPLHF. Here the CDR3 DNA reads TGTGCCAGCAGCCGGGGGGGTGGAAATTCACCCCTCCACTTT. This chain joins TRBV12-3 or TRBV12-4 and TRBJ1-6; possibly TRBD1 for D (5 bases). This CDR3 has 14 residues. Trimming shortened V by 6 bases and J by 7 bases, and 13 bases separated the two germline ends.

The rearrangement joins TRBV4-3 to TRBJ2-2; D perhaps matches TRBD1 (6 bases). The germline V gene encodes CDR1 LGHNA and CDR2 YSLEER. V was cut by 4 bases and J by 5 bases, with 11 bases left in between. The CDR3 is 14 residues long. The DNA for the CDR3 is TGCGCCAGCAGCCGACAGGAAAGGACCGGGGAGCTGTTTTTT. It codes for CASSRQERTGELFF.

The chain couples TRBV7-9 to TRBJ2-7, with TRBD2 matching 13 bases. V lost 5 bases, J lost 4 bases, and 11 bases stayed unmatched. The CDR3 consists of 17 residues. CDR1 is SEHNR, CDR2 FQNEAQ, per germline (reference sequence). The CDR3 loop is CASSPVLGLAGWYEQYF. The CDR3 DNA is TGTGCCAGCAGCCCCGTACTGGGACTAGCGGGATGGTACGAGCAGTACTTC.

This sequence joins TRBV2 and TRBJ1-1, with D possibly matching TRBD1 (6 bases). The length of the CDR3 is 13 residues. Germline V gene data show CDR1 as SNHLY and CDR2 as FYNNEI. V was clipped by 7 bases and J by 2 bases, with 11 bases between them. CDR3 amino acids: CASTADRNTEAFF. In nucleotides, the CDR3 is TGTGCCAGCACTGCGGACAGAAACACTGAAGCTTTCTTT. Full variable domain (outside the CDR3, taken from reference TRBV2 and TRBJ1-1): EPEVTQTPSHQVTQMGQEVILRCVPISNHLYFYWYRQILGQKVEFLVSFYNNEISEKSEIFDDQFSVERPDGSNFTLKIRSTKLEDSAMYFCASTADRNTEAFFGQGTRLTVV.